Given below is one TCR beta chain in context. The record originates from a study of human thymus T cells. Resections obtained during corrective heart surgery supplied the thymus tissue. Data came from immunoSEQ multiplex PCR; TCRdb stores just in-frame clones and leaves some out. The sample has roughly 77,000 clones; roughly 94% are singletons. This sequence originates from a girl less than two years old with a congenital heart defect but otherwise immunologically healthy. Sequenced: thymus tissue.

CDR3 in amino acids: CASSPNRGADYGYTF. The CDR3 DNA follows: TGTGCCAGCAGTCCCAACAGGGGCGCTGACTATGGCTACACCTTC. The rearrangement links TRBV6-6 to TRBJ1-2, with 7 bases that match TRBD1. This CDR3 region has 15 residues. V lost 5 bases, J lost 3 bases, and 9 bases stayed unmatched. From germline, CDR1 is MNHNY and CDR2 SVGAGI (reference sequence).